Listed below are T cell receptor beta chains from one sample, sequenced in a study of cytomegalovirus exposure and HLA in healthy donors. Using immunoSEQ multiplex PCR, the repertoire was profiled, and TCRdb retains in-frame clones only, with some absent. This sample carries 200,000 to 250,000 clones, around four fifths of them seen once, and the ten largest clones take around an eighth. The specimen sequenced was PBMCs. These receptors came from a woman in her 30s in good health and CMV-seropositive. The CDR3 runs from the conserved cysteine through the conserved F or W. Fields, in order: J gene, D gene, clone size, V gene, CDR3 protein, CDR3 DNA. The D gene is left open where the match is weak. Expanded clones are given a class, and other clones once, few, many or no size at all.

TRBJ2-3,.,many,TRBV6-5,CASSWDLGGDTQYF,TGTGCCAGCAGTTGGGACTTAGGGGGTGATACGCAGTATTTT
TRBJ1-5,.,.,TRBV4-1,CASSHPGRGGDQPQHF,TGCGCCAGCAGCCACCCTGGACGGGGAGGTGATCAGCCCCAGCATTTT
TRBJ2-1,TRBD2,.,TRBV9,CASSVVGGRANEQFF,TGTGCCAGCAGCGTAGTCGGCGGGAGGGCCAATGAGCAGTTCTTC
TRBJ2-4,TRBD2,.,TRBV19,CASLERTSAKNIQYF,TGTGCCAGCCTGGAGCGGACTAGCGCCAAAAACATTCAGTACTTC
TRBJ2-3,.,.,TRBV7-6,CASSFRDITDTQYF,TGTGCCAGCAGCTTCCGGGACATAACAGATACGCAGTATTTT
TRBJ2-3,TRBD2,once,TRBV5-4,CSARGGNTDTQYF,TGTTCCGCTCGGGGGGGGAACACAGATACGCAGTATTTT
TRBJ2-7,.,.,TRBV4-3,CASSQGRYLEYEQYF,TGCGCCAGCAGCCAAGGGCGGTACTTAGAATACGAGCAGTACTTC
TRBJ1-2,.,.,TRBV10-3,CAISDYSYYGYTF,TGTGCCATCAGTGATTACAGCTACTATGGCTACACCTTC
TRBJ1-2,.,.,TRBV30,CAWSVHRGVDGYTF,TGTGCCTGGAGTGTACATCGGGGGGTAGATGGCTACACCTTC
TRBJ1-1,.,.,TRBV4-1,CASSQYRVTEAFF,TGCGCCAGCAGCCAATACAGGGTCACTGAAGCTTTCTTT
TRBJ1-2,.,few,TRBV30,CAWSVFMRYTF,TGTGCCTGGAGTGTATTTATGCGCTACACCTTC
TRBJ2-1,TRBD1,.,TRBV27,CASNIDRGNEQFF,TGTGCCAGCAATATCGACAGGGGGAATGAGCAGTTCTTC
TRBJ2-5,.,.,TRBV9,CASSRSLVATQYF,TGTGCCAGCAGCCGATCTCTAGTGGCGACCCAGTACTTC
TRBJ2-7,.,.,TRBV7-2,CASSRSSEVYEQYF,TGTGCCAGCAGCCGAAGCTCGGAGGTCTACGAGCAGTACTTC
TRBJ1-2,.,.,TRBV4-3,CASSQEPGLGGYGYTF,TGCGCCAGCAGCCAGGAACCGGGCCTTGGGGGCTATGGCTACACCTTC
TRBJ2-7,TRBD2,.,TRBV29-1,CSVRRGLAGDGYEQYF,TGCAGCGTTCGCCGAGGACTAGCGGGAGACGGCTACGAGCAGTACTTC
TRBJ2-1,.,.,TRBV19,CASSIPRTGNNEQFF,TGTGCCAGTAGTATACCACGAACAGGGAACAATGAGCAGTTCTTC
TRBJ2-1,TRBD1,once,TRBV10-3,CAIARDSGNEQFF,TGTGCCATCGCCCGGGACAGCGGTAATGAGCAGTTCTTC
TRBJ2-1,TRBD2,.,TRBV10-2,CASSSGRGYNEQFF,TGCGCCAGCAGTAGCGGGAGGGGCTACAATGAGCAGTTCTTC
TRBJ1-1,.,.,TRBV6-5,CASGRLGDTEAFF,TGTGCCAGCGGGAGGCTTGGGGACACTGAAGCTTTCTTT
TRBJ1-1,.,.,TRBV5-1,CASRWTPENTEAFF,TGCGCCAGCAGGTGGACTCCCGAGAACACTGAAGCTTTCTTT
TRBJ2-3,TRBD1,once,TRBV27,CASSPSGTATDTQYF,TGTGCCAGCAGTCCATCCGGGACAGCCACAGATACGCAGTATTTT
TRBJ1-1,.,.,TRBV29-1,CSVGMTASTEAFF,TGCAGCGTTGGTATGACTGCTTCCACTGAAGCTTTCTTT
TRBJ1-2,.,.,TRBV5-6,CASSLERGYTF,TGTGCCAGCAGCTTGGAACGGGGCTACACCTTC
TRBJ2-1,.,few,TRBV6-5,CASSYSIGFEQFF,TGTGCCAGCAGTTACTCGATTGGGTTTGAGCAGTTCTTC
TRBJ2-7,.,few,TRBV28,CASTPIRGYEQYF,TGTGCCAGCACTCCTATAAGGGGCTACGAGCAGTACTTC
TRBJ2-7,.,few,TRBV2,CASRGHYEQYF,TGTGCCAGCAGGGGACACTACGAGCAGTACTTC
TRBJ1-2,TRBD1,.,TRBV27,CASSSGQGASYGYTF,TGTGCCAGCAGTTCGGGACAGGGGGCTAGCTATGGCTACACCTTC
TRBJ2-1,.,.,TRBV7-9,CASSFAPGDEQFF,TGTGCCAGCAGCTTCGCACCTGGGGACGAGCAGTTCTTC
TRBJ2-2,TRBD2,.,TRBV6-5,CASSYWEGELFF,TGTGCCAGCAGTTACTGGGAGGGTGAGCTGTTTTTT
TRBJ2-3,TRBD2,once,TRBV5-1,CASSFGTSGTDTQYF,TGCGCCAGCAGCTTCGGGACTAGCGGCACAGATACGCAGTATTTT
TRBJ2-2,.,.,TRBV9,CASSVTRTGELFF,TGTGCCAGCAGCGTTACCAGGACCGGGGAGCTGTTTTTT
TRBJ1-2,.,.,TRBV9,CASRSGSRGEDGYTF,TGTGCCAGCAGGAGTGGTTCAAGGGGAGAGGATGGCTACACCTTC
TRBJ2-1,.,few,TRBV18,CASSPREERNEQFF,TGTGCCAGCTCACCACGGGAGGAGCGCAATGAGCAGTTCTTC
TRBJ1-5,.,.,TRBV4-1,CASSWDLSNQPQHF,TGCGCCAGCAGCTGGGACCTTAGCAATCAGCCCCAGCATTTT
TRBJ2-1,.,.,TRBV10-1,CASSENGWADYNEQFF,TGCGCCAGCAGTGAGAACGGGTGGGCAGACTACAATGAGCAGTTCTTC
TRBJ1-1,.,.,TRBV9,CASRRDTEAFF,TGTGCCAGTCGTAGGGACACTGAAGCTTTCTTT
TRBJ2-1,TRBD1,.,TRBV5-1,CASSSGQGYNEQFF,TGCGCCAGCAGTTCGGGACAGGGATACAATGAGCAGTTCTTC
TRBJ1-2,TRBD1,.,TRBV6-5,CASSRTGGSRGYTF,TGTGCCAGCAGCCGGACAGGGGGCTCCCGGGGCTACACCTTC